Listed below are T cell receptor beta chains from one sample, sequenced in a study of cytomegalovirus exposure and HLA in healthy donors. TCRdb's table, derived via immunoSEQ multiplex PCR, lists solely in-frame clones and lacks some. The table includes about 120,000 clones, less than 65% detected once. Sequenced material: PBMCs. These receptor sequences come from a man in his forties in good health and CMV-seropositive. Each CDR3 is given with its conserved first and last residue. D genes are given only for firm matches. Some rows have no size entry. The others give once, few or many, or a class for an expanded clone.

d_call	clone_size	v_call	j_call	cdr3_nt	cdr3_aa
TRBD1	-	TRBV9	TRBJ2-5	TGTGCCAGCAGTGACAGGACAGGACAAGAGACCCAGTACTTC	CASSDRTGQETQYF
-	few	TRBV9	TRBJ1-2	TGTGCCAGCACCTTAGACGTGGGGGGTTATGGCTACACCTTC	CASTLDVGGYGYTF
TRBD1	-	TRBV7-8	TRBJ1-1	TGTGCCAGCAGCTTAGTTCGGACAGGGGATGGGTTCGGAGCTTTCTTT	CASSLVRTGDGFGAFF
TRBD1	-	TRBV25-1	TRBJ2-3	TGTGCCAGCAGTGAAGGCAGGGGGCTTAGCACAGATACGCAGTATTTT	CASSEGRGLSTDTQYF
TRBD1	once	TRBV18	TRBJ1-1	TGTGCCAGCTCACCGTGGGACAGGGGGGTCAACACTGAAGCTTTCTTT	CASSPWDRGVNTEAFF
-	-	TRBV12-2	TRBJ2-7	TGTGCAAGTCGCCGGGAGGGGACAGGGGACGGGTACGAGCAGTACTTC	CASRREGTGDGYEQYF
-	-	TRBV4-1	TRBJ1-1	TGCGCCAGCAGCCGGGCCCGGGGGATGAACACTGAAGCTTTCTTT	CASSRARGMNTEAFF
-	-	TRBV2	TRBJ1-1	TGTGCCAGCAGTGCTAGGAACACTGAAGCTTTCTTT	CASSARNTEAFF
-	-	TRBV6-5	TRBJ1-2	TGTGCCAGCAGTTACTCTACCACATCTAACTATGGCTACACCTTC	CASSYSTTSNYGYTF
TRBD1	few	TRBV28	TRBJ2-5	TGTGCCAGCAGCCGAGGACAGGGCCGGGAGACCCAGTACTTC	CASSRGQGRETQYF
-	-	TRBV11-2	TRBJ2-5	TGTGCCAGCAGCTTAGATCGGGGTGTGAACAGGGACTTC	CASSLDRGVNRDF
-	-	TRBV2	TRBJ1-1	TGTGCCAGCCTCGGGGAAACGGCTGAAGCTTTCTTT	CASLGETAEAFF
TRBD1	few	TRBV6-5	TRBJ1-1	TGTGCCAGCAGTCCAGGGGGCACTGAAGCTTTCTTT	CASSPGGTEAFF
-	-	TRBV28	TRBJ1-1	TGTGCCAGCACCTCGGGATCGGCAGGCGGGACTGAAGCTTTCTTT	CASTSGSAGGTEAFF
-	-	TRBV10-2	TRBJ2-1	TGCGCCAGCAGGGCGACTAGCAATGAGCAGTTCTTC	CASRATSNEQFF
-	-	TRBV18	TRBJ1-2	TGTGCCAGCTCACCAGAATACAGCAGGGAGGTTTATACCTTC	CASSPEYSREVYTF
TRBD1	-	TRBV29-1	TRBJ2-2	TGCAGCGGGGGACAGCCGGGACAAAACACCGGGGAGCTGTTTTTT	CSGGQPGQNTGELFF
TRBD1	-	TRBV7-9	TRBJ1-3	TGTGCCAGCAGCTGGACAGGTTCTGGAAACACCATATATTTT	CASSWTGSGNTIYF
TRBD1	few	TRBV6-5	TRBJ1-4	TGTGCCAGCAGCCAATGGACAGGGGAAGGGGAAAAACTGTTTTTT	CASSQWTGEGEKLFF
TRBD2	-	TRBV2	TRBJ2-1	TGTGCCAGCATTTCGGGACTAGCGGAATACAATGAGCAGTTCTTC	CASISGLAEYNEQFF
-	-	TRBV6-5	TRBJ2-1	TGTGCCAGCACCCACCGTTTGGGCGGGACTAATGAGCAGTTCTTC	CASTHRLGGTNEQFF
-	-	TRBV28	TRBJ2-7	TGTGCCAGCAGTCTCCAGCGTTACGAGCAGTACTTC	CASSLQRYEQYF
-	-	TRBV19	TRBJ2-5	TGTGCCAGTAATATAGGAGGGCGGGGCGGCGAGACCCAGTACTTC	CASNIGGRGGETQYF
-	-	TRBV15	TRBJ2-1	TGTGCCACCAGCAGAGACGAGGTGCCTAGTGAAGAGTTCTTC	CATSRDEVPSEEFF
-	once	TRBV28	TRBJ1-5	TGTGCCAGCAGTTACGGGGTCCCAAGCCAGCCCCAGCATTTT	CASSYGVPSQPQHF
-	few	TRBV20-1	TRBJ1-1	TGCAGTGCTGATGAATACAAAGCTTTCTTT	CSADEYKAFF
-	-	TRBV27	TRBJ1-5	TGTGCCAGCAGATCTTCGGTAGGGAGGCAGCCCCAGCATTTT	CASRSSVGRQPQHF
TRBD1	-	TRBV4-3	TRBJ1-2	TGCGCCAGCAGCCAATTACAGGGGGCGGAATATGGCTACACCTTC	CASSQLQGAEYGYTF
TRBD1	few	TRBV2	TRBJ2-1	TGTGCCAGCAGTCCGACAGGGCCCTACAATGAGCAGTTCTTC	CASSPTGPYNEQFF
TRBD2	-	TRBV6-5	TRBJ2-7	TGTGCCAGCAGTTACTCGATTCTAGCGGGAGACGAGCAGTACTTC	CASSYSILAGDEQYF
TRBD2	-	TRBV6-1	TRBJ2-5	TGTGCCAGCACGGTAGCGGGGGACCAAGAGACCCAGTACTTC	CASTVAGDQETQYF
TRBD2	few	TRBV30	TRBJ2-3	TGTGCCTGGAAGGTACTAGCGGGGAGGGAATCCGATACGCAGTATTTT	CAWKVLAGRESDTQYF
-	-	TRBV7-2	TRBJ1-3	TGTGCCAGCAGCCTTGACAGCTCTGGAAACACCATATATTTT	CASSLDSSGNTIYF
-	-	TRBV7-9	TRBJ1-5	TGTGCCAGCAGCAAACAGTCCCAGCCCCAGCATTTT	CASSKQSQPQHF
TRBD1	-	TRBV18	TRBJ1-6	TGTGCCAGCTCACCCCGGACAGGGAATGATTCACCCCTCCACTTT	CASSPRTGNDSPLHF
TRBD1	-	TRBV28	TRBJ1-5	TGTGCCAGCAGTTTGGCAGGGGGTAGCAATCAGCCCCAGCATTTT	CASSLAGGSNQPQHF
TRBD1	few	TRBV2	TRBJ2-3	TGTGCCAGCAGCGCAGGGGGTTCAGATACGCAGTATTTT	CASSAGGSDTQYF
TRBD1	few	TRBV6-6	TRBJ1-5	TGTGCCAGCCTAAGGGGGGACAGGGACCTGAATCAGCCCCAGCATTTT	CASLRGDRDLNQPQHF
TRBD2	-	TRBV11-1	TRBJ2-7	TGTGCCAGCAGCCCGGGGGGGGTCCCCTACGAGCAGTACTTC	CASSPGGVPYEQYF
-	-	TRBV4-3	TRBJ2-7	TGCGCCAGCAGCCAAGACACCTCCGGGACTTTCTGCGAGCAGTACTTC	CASSQDTSGTFCEQYF
-	-	TRBV7-9	TRBJ2-2	TGTGCCAGCACCTACAGGACCCACGAGCTGTTTTTT	CASTYRTHELFF
-	-	TRBV4-2	TRBJ2-3	TGTGCCAGCAGCCAGGAGAAACAGGGAATTACGCAGTATTTT	CASSQEKQGITQYF
-	few	TRBV5-6	TRBJ2-6	TGTGCCAGCAGCCCGGCCGACGGGTCCATCTCTGGGGCCAACGTCCTGACTTTC	CASSPADGSISGANVLTF
-	few	TRBV2	TRBJ1-4	TGTGCCAGCAGGATGAACAGGGCAGGGTATGAAAAACTGTTTTTT	CASRMNRAGYEKLFF
-	-	TRBV19	TRBJ1-2	TGTGCCAGTAGCCCGGTGGACTATGGCTACACCTTC	CASSPVDYGYTF
-	-	TRBV4-2	TRBJ2-1	TGTGCCAGCAGCCAAGATCCCGTCGATGAGCAGTTCTTC	CASSQDPVDEQFF
TRBD2	once	TRBV7-3	TRBJ2-1	TGTGCCAGCAGCTTTAGGGCGGGAGTGGCCTACAATGAGCAGTTCTTC	CASSFRAGVAYNEQFF
-	-	TRBV7-9	TRBJ2-1	TGTGCCAGCAGATCAACAGGGGGGGATGAGCAGTTCTTC	CASRSTGGDEQFF
-	once	TRBV7-2	TRBJ1-2	TGTGCCAGCAGCTCCCGAGCCGCCGTTGGCTACACCTTC	CASSSRAAVGYTF
-	-	TRBV2	TRBJ2-3	TGTGCCAGCAACAGGGACACAGATACGCAGTATTTT	CASNRDTDTQYF
TRBD1	few	TRBV7-2	TRBJ2-7	TGTGCCAGCAGCTCACCCAGGGGGCCGCAGTACTTC	CASSSPRGPQYF
-	-	TRBV13	TRBJ1-1	TGTGCCAGCAGCAAACGGACCGGGAAGGCTTTCTTT	CASSKRTGKAFF
-	-	TRBV21-1	TRBJ2-5	TGTGCCAGCAGCACCGAGCGGGAGGGCCCGCGAGAGACCCAGTACTTC	CASSTEREGPRETQYF
TRBD1	-	TRBV28	TRBJ1-1	TGTGCCAGCAGTTTAGGAACAGGGGGCTTTCCTGAAGCTTTCTTT	CASSLGTGGFPEAFF
-	-	TRBV11-3	TRBJ2-2	TGTGCCAGCAGCTCGGGACTGAACACCGGGGAGCTGTTTTTT	CASSSGLNTGELFF
-	-	TRBV9	TRBJ2-2	TGTGCCAGCAATCCGGGGGCGAACACCGGGGAGCTGTTTTTT	CASNPGANTGELFF
TRBD1	-	TRBV27	TRBJ2-1	TGTGCCAGCAGTTTATCGTCGGGGGGACAGGGAAATCTCTTC	CASSLSSGGQGNLF